The rows below give T cell receptor beta chains drawn from one sample of a study of shared clonotypes between healthy human individuals. TCRdb's copy holds only in-frame clones and misses some; the assay was immunoSEQ multiplex PCR. The sample records hundreds of thousands of clones, about two thirds being singletons. Material for sequencing was memory CD4+ T cells sorted from blood. The source is a woman in her twenties or thirties in good health. Each CDR3 is given with its conserved first and last residue. The D gene is left open where the match is weak. A row's size may be missing; if present it is once, few, many or a size class.

CDR3 length: 12
clone size: -
V gene: TRBV5-8
J gene: TRBJ1-2
D gene: -
CDR3 DNA: TGTGCCAGCGGGTTTCGGAACTATGGCTACACCTTC
CDR3 protein: CASGFRNYGYTF

CDR3 length: 15
clone size: -
V gene: TRBV19
J gene: TRBJ2-7
D gene: -
CDR3 DNA: TGTGCCAGTAGACCTGGGACATCCTATTACTACGAGCAGTACTTC
CDR3 protein: CASRPGTSYYYEQYF

CDR3 length: 18
clone size: -
V gene: TRBV28
J gene: TRBJ2-6
D gene: TRBD1
CDR3 DNA: TGTGCCAGCACCCTAACCGGGACAGGGGTCTTTGGGGCCAACGTCCTGACTTTC
CDR3 protein: CASTLTGTGVFGANVLTF

CDR3 length: 16
clone size: -
V gene: TRBV19
J gene: TRBJ2-1
D gene: TRBD2
CDR3 DNA: TGTGCCAGTAACCAATTGGGAGGCGGGGGGATTGATGAGCAGTTCTTC
CDR3 protein: CASNQLGGGGIDEQFF

CDR3 length: 13
clone size: -
V gene: TRBV30
J gene: TRBJ2-3
D gene: -
CDR3 DNA: TGTGCCTGGAGGCCCGAAGCGGCAGATACGCAGTATTTT
CDR3 protein: CAWRPEAADTQYF

CDR3 length: 14
clone size: -
V gene: TRBV5-1
J gene: TRBJ1-2
D gene: TRBD1
CDR3 DNA: TGCGCCAGCAGCTTGGCTGTGACAGGGCTTGGCTACACCTTC
CDR3 protein: CASSLAVTGLGYTF

CDR3 length: 12
clone size: few
V gene: TRBV28
J gene: TRBJ1-5
D gene: -
CDR3 DNA: TGTGCCAGCAAGGACTCAAATCAGCCCCAGCATTTT
CDR3 protein: CASKDSNQPQHF

CDR3 length: 14
clone size: -
V gene: TRBV27
J gene: TRBJ2-7
D gene: -
CDR3 DNA: TGTGCCAGCAGTGGGGCAGGGGACATTTACGAGCAGTACTTC
CDR3 protein: CASSGAGDIYEQYF

CDR3 length: 18
clone size: once
V gene: TRBV7-2
J gene: TRBJ2-3
D gene: TRBD2
CDR3 DNA: TGTGCCAGCAGCTTACAAAAGACTAGCGGGTCTAGCACAGATACGCAGTATTTT
CDR3 protein: CASSLQKTSGSSTDTQYF

CDR3 length: 11
clone size: -
V gene: TRBV7-8
J gene: TRBJ2-1
D gene: -
CDR3 DNA: TGTGCCAGCAGAAACACTAATGAGCAGTTCTTC
CDR3 protein: CASRNTNEQFF

CDR3 length: 16
clone size: -
V gene: TRBV5-4
J gene: TRBJ2-3
D gene: -
CDR3 DNA: TGTGCCAGCAGCTTGGACGGAGGGAGACACACAGATACGCAGTATTTT
CDR3 protein: CASSLDGGRHTDTQYF

CDR3 length: 14
clone size: -
V gene: TRBV28
J gene: TRBJ1-2
D gene: TRBD1
CDR3 DNA: TGTGCCAGCAGTTTAGGGGACAGCTACTATGGCTACACCTTC
CDR3 protein: CASSLGDSYYGYTF

CDR3 length: 18
clone size: once
V gene: TRBV5-4
J gene: TRBJ2-2
D gene: TRBD2
CDR3 DNA: TGTGCCAGCAGCTTGGTGGCCAGCGGGAGTCTCCGCGCCGGGGAGCTGTTTTTT
CDR3 protein: CASSLVASGSLRAGELFF

CDR3 length: 13
clone size: -
V gene: TRBV7-3
J gene: TRBJ1-1
D gene: -
CDR3 DNA: TGTGCCAGCAGCTCCCAAATTGACACTGAAGCTTTCTTT
CDR3 protein: CASSSQIDTEAFF

CDR3 length: 15
clone size: -
V gene: TRBV2
J gene: TRBJ1-2
D gene: -
CDR3 DNA: TGTGCCAGCAGTTCCGAACGCGGCCCAAACTATGGCTACACCTTC
CDR3 protein: CASSSERGPNYGYTF

CDR3 length: 15
clone size: -
V gene: TRBV5-4
J gene: TRBJ2-3
D gene: TRBD2
CDR3 DNA: TGTGCCAGCAGCCTACTAGCGTTGAGCACAGATACGCAGTATTTT
CDR3 protein: CASSLLALSTDTQYF

CDR3 length: 16
clone size: -
V gene: TRBV6-1
J gene: TRBJ1-5
D gene: TRBD1
CDR3 DNA: TGTGCCAGCAGTGTCCTTGGACAGGGCAGCAATCAGCCCCAGCATTTT
CDR3 protein: CASSVLGQGSNQPQHF

CDR3 length: 16
clone size: -
V gene: TRBV6-6
J gene: TRBJ1-1
D gene: -
CDR3 DNA: TGTGCCAGCAGTTACGACGGTCCCAGGGCCCACACTGAAGCTTTCTTT
CDR3 protein: CASSYDGPRAHTEAFF

CDR3 length: 14
clone size: -
V gene: TRBV5-1
J gene: TRBJ1-4
D gene: -
CDR3 DNA: TGCGCCAGCAGCTTCTGGGGATATAATGAAAAACTGTTTTTT
CDR3 protein: CASSFWGYNEKLFF

CDR3 length: 13
clone size: -
V gene: TRBV10-2
J gene: TRBJ2-3
D gene: -
CDR3 DNA: TGCGCCAGCGGGGGCAGGACCACAGATACGCAGTATTTT
CDR3 protein: CASGGRTTDTQYF

CDR3 length: 14
clone size: -
V gene: TRBV4-2
J gene: TRBJ2-7
D gene: -
CDR3 DNA: TGTGCCAGCAGCCAAGTGGGAGGAACATACGAGCAGTACTTC
CDR3 protein: CASSQVGGTYEQYF

CDR3 length: 16
clone size: -
V gene: TRBV27
J gene: TRBJ2-1
D gene: TRBD2
CDR3 DNA: TGTGCCAGCAGTTCAAGGACTAGCGCGATGTACAATGAGCAGTTCTTC
CDR3 protein: CASSSRTSAMYNEQFF

CDR3 length: 13
clone size: once
V gene: TRBV9
J gene: TRBJ1-2
D gene: -
CDR3 DNA: TGTGCCAGCAGCGTAGCGTCAGGGGATGGCTACACCTTC
CDR3 protein: CASSVASGDGYTF

CDR3 length: 12
clone size: -
V gene: TRBV11-3
J gene: TRBJ2-2
D gene: -
CDR3 DNA: TGTGCCAGCAGCTGGTCCGACGGGGAGCTGTTTTTT
CDR3 protein: CASSWSDGELFF

CDR3 length: 18
clone size: once
V gene: TRBV19
J gene: TRBJ2-3
D gene: TRBD2
CDR3 DNA: TGTGCCAGTAGAAGGGGACTAGCGGGATACAAACGGACAGATACGCAGTATTTT
CDR3 protein: CASRRGLAGYKRTDTQYF

CDR3 length: 14
clone size: -
V gene: TRBV7-7
J gene: TRBJ1-1
D gene: -
CDR3 DNA: TGTGCCAGCAGCGGGCGACCCGAGAACACTGAAGCTTTCTTT
CDR3 protein: CASSGRPENTEAFF

CDR3 length: 16
clone size: -
V gene: TRBV29-1
J gene: TRBJ2-5
D gene: -
CDR3 DNA: TGCAGCGTCGCTAAGAGTAGCCAAAAGTACCAAGAGACCCAGTACTTC
CDR3 protein: CSVAKSSQKYQETQYF

CDR3 length: 15
clone size: few
V gene: TRBV6-4
J gene: TRBJ2-1
D gene: -
CDR3 DNA: TGTGCCAGCAGTGAGGGCAGGGCGAAGGGAAATGAGCAGTTCTTC
CDR3 protein: CASSEGRAKGNEQFF

CDR3 length: 13
clone size: few
V gene: TRBV6-6
J gene: TRBJ1-4
D gene: -
CDR3 DNA: TGTGCCAGCAGTCCTCAGGGTGATGAAAAACTGTTTTTT
CDR3 protein: CASSPQGDEKLFF

CDR3 length: 18
clone size: -
V gene: TRBV28
J gene: TRBJ2-3
D gene: -
CDR3 DNA: TGTGCCAGCAGTTTCCACGGCCTTGGGGGGAGTAGCACAGATACGCAGTATTTT
CDR3 protein: CASSFHGLGGSSTDTQYF

CDR3 length: 15
clone size: -
V gene: TRBV7-6
J gene: TRBJ2-1
D gene: TRBD2
CDR3 DNA: TGTGCCAGCAGCTTCACTAGCGGAGGGGGAAATGAGCAGTTCTTC
CDR3 protein: CASSFTSGGGNEQFF

CDR3 length: 12
clone size: -
V gene: TRBV9
J gene: TRBJ1-1
D gene: -
CDR3 DNA: TGTGCCAGCAGCCCCAGGGAGTCTGAAGCTTTCTTT
CDR3 protein: CASSPRESEAFF

CDR3 length: 14
clone size: -
V gene: TRBV5-1
J gene: TRBJ2-7
D gene: -
CDR3 DNA: TGCGCCAGCAGCTTACAGGGTGATGCGTACGAGCAGTACTTC
CDR3 protein: CASSLQGDAYEQYF

CDR3 length: 15
clone size: many
V gene: TRBV7-2
J gene: TRBJ2-7
D gene: TRBD2
CDR3 DNA: TGTGCCAGCAGCTTTGGGGCTAGCGGAAGCTACGAGCAGTACTTC
CDR3 protein: CASSFGASGSYEQYF

CDR3 length: 12
clone size: -
V gene: TRBV29-1
J gene: TRBJ1-2
D gene: -
CDR3 DNA: TGCAGCGTTTCCTCCGGGGGCTATGGCTACACCTTC
CDR3 protein: CSVSSGGYGYTF

CDR3 length: 15
clone size: -
V gene: TRBV19
J gene: TRBJ2-3
D gene: TRBD1
CDR3 DNA: TGTGCCAGTAGTATTACCGACAGGGTGGGAGATACGCAGTATTTT
CDR3 protein: CASSITDRVGDTQYF

CDR3 length: 14
clone size: -
V gene: TRBV6-5
J gene: TRBJ1-1
D gene: TRBD1
CDR3 DNA: TGTGCCAGCAGTGATGGACAGGGGAACACTGAAGCTTTCTTT
CDR3 protein: CASSDGQGNTEAFF

CDR3 length: 13
clone size: -
V gene: TRBV7-9
J gene: TRBJ2-7
D gene: -
CDR3 DNA: TGTGCCAGCAGACAAGCGGAAACCTACGAGCAGTACTTC
CDR3 protein: CASRQAETYEQYF

CDR3 length: 13
clone size: many
V gene: TRBV19
J gene: TRBJ1-4
D gene: -
CDR3 DNA: TGTGCCAGTAGTACAGGGGTTAATGAAAAACTGTTTTTT
CDR3 protein: CASSTGVNEKLFF

CDR3 length: 14
clone size: -
V gene: TRBV11-2
J gene: TRBJ2-3
D gene: TRBD1
CDR3 DNA: TGTGCCAGCAGCCCCGGACAGGTTCCAGATACGCAGTATTTT
CDR3 protein: CASSPGQVPDTQYF

CDR3 length: 17
clone size: once
V gene: TRBV7-9
J gene: TRBJ2-2
D gene: TRBD2
CDR3 DNA: TGTGCCAGCAGCTCCGGGACTAGCGGGATCTACACCGGGGAGCTGTTTTTT
CDR3 protein: CASSSGTSGIYTGELFF

CDR3 length: 17
clone size: once
V gene: TRBV15
J gene: TRBJ1-5
D gene: -
CDR3 DNA: TGTGCCACCAGCAGAGTGTTCAGAAGGACGGGCAATCAGCCCCAGCATTTT
CDR3 protein: CATSRVFRRTGNQPQHF

CDR3 length: 18
clone size: few
V gene: TRBV5-6
J gene: TRBJ2-7
D gene: TRBD2
CDR3 DNA: TGTGCCAGCAGCTTCAGACTAGCGGCCGCCCTTTACACTTCCGAGCAGTACTTC
CDR3 protein: CASSFRLAAALYTSEQYF

CDR3 length: 15
clone size: -
V gene: TRBV4-2
J gene: TRBJ2-5
D gene: -
CDR3 DNA: TGTGCCAGCAGCCAAACTTTCCAGGGGAGAGAGACCCAGTACTTC
CDR3 protein: CASSQTFQGRETQYF

CDR3 length: 12
clone size: -
V gene: TRBV2
J gene: TRBJ1-1
D gene: -
CDR3 DNA: TGTGCCAGCAGTCCCGCCCGGGGTGAAGCTTTCTTT
CDR3 protein: CASSPARGEAFF

CDR3 length: 13
clone size: -
V gene: TRBV30
J gene: TRBJ2-7
D gene: -
CDR3 DNA: TGTGCCTGGAGAGAGACAAACACCTACGAGCAGTACTTC
CDR3 protein: CAWRETNTYEQYF

CDR3 length: 13
clone size: -
V gene: TRBV5-1
J gene: TRBJ2-7
D gene: -
CDR3 DNA: TGCGCCAGCAGCTTGGCGTTTGGTGGGGAGCAGTACTTC
CDR3 protein: CASSLAFGGEQYF

CDR3 length: 14
clone size: -
V gene: TRBV28
J gene: TRBJ2-1
D gene: -
CDR3 DNA: TGTGCCAGCAGTGGCGAGGACTACTACAATGAGCAGTTCTTC
CDR3 protein: CASSGEDYYNEQFF

CDR3 length: 13
clone size: -
V gene: TRBV5-1
J gene: TRBJ1-4
D gene: -
CDR3 DNA: TGCGCCAGCAGCGTTCGAGGTTCTGAAAAACTGTTTTTT
CDR3 protein: CASSVRGSEKLFF

CDR3 length: 13
clone size: few
V gene: TRBV5-1
J gene: TRBJ2-1
D gene: TRBD2
CDR3 DNA: TGCGCCAGCAGCTTAGCGGGAGAAGGGGAGCAGTTCTTC
CDR3 protein: CASSLAGEGEQFF